One sample yielded the 4 T cell receptor beta chains listed below, sequenced in a study of T cell clonality in common variable immunodeficiency. Study results and caveats: In common variable immunodeficiency, TCR beta chains reportedly carried fewer deletions and N-nucleotide insertions.

Sequencing used immunoSEQ multiplex PCR; TCRdb keeps in-frame clones, though not all of them. Singletons are absent from the sample, which has some 25,000 clones. The antigens these receptors bind are not known. What was sequenced was peripheral blood mononuclear cells. The receptors originated from a human donor with common variable immunodeficiency.

In this sample, this clone turned up many times. The read stops 3 residues short of the end of the CDR3; the missing end is completed from the germline J gene. V usage is TRBV18 and J usage is TRBJ1-5; D ambiguous. V dropped 2 bases and J dropped 2 bases, with 7 bases sitting between them. Germline-derived CDR1 and CDR2 are KGHSH and LQKENI. The CDR3 has 14 residues. CDR3 amino acids: CASSPSSGNQPQHF. The part of the CDR3 DNA that was read is TGTGCCAGCTCACCAAGTTCAGGCAATCAGCCC.

Worth noting for this clone: The read terminates 3 residues ahead of where the CDR3 ends, so the germline J gene completes it. The rearrangement uses TRBV5-1 and TRBJ2-7, with 8 bases lining up with TRBD2. Per germline, CDR1 SGHRS and CDR2 YFSETQ. With 0 bases clipped from V and 5 bases from J, the junction kept 10 bases outside the gene matches. This CDR3 comprises 16 residues. CDR3 bases read: TGCGCCAGCAGCTTGGGGGTTCAGCGGGAGATAAACGAG. It translates to CASSLGVQREINE. The CDR3, in full, reads CASSLGVQREINEQYF.

In the case of this clone: The read gets to within 3 residues of the CDR3 end, and the germline J gene fills in the rest. The chain joins TRBV19 to TRBJ1-2, with TRBD1 matching 9 bases. The CDR3 has 12 residues. Germline V gene data show CDR1 as LNHDA and CDR2 as SQIVND (reference sequence). The CDR3: CASSIGTGRYTF. The covered CDR3 bases are TGTGCCAGTAGTATTGGGACAGGGAGA.

This clone was seen ten or more times. The read falls 3 residues short of the CDR3 end, and the missing part is taken from the germline J gene. This rearrangement joins TRBV30 to TRBJ2-5; 11 positions agree with TRBD2. V dropped 3 bases and J dropped 1; count of bases not matched to a gene: 4. The V gene's germline CDR1 is GTSNPN and CDR2 SVGIG (reference sequence). The CDR3 is made up of 15 amino acids. This CDR3 reads CAWSLLAGVQETQYF. Incomplete CDR3 DNA: TGTGCCTGGAGCCTACTAGCGGGGGTCCAAGAGACC. Using reference TRBV30 and TRBJ2-5 for the parts outside the CDR3, the full variable domain is SQTIHQWPATLVQPVGSPLSLECTVEGTSNPNLYWYRQAAGRGLQLLFYSVGIGQISSEVPQNLSASRPQDRQFILSSKKLLLSDSGFYLCAWSLLAGVQETQYFGPGTRLLVL.